The next 10 T cell receptor beta chains were all read from a single sample in a study of blood T cell repertoires in COVID-19. The repertoire was sequenced with immunoSEQ multiplex PCR; TCRdb's copy has only in-frame clones and lacks some. This table has fewer than 200,000 clones, 83% appearing once. Sequencing was carried out using peripheral blood. These receptors all stem from a woman of 80 years or more with acute or convalescent COVID-19.

This rearrangement joins TRBV2 to TRBJ2-1; 12 bases map to TRBD1. The junction had 6 bases not matched to a gene; V was cut back by 2 bases and J by 10 bases. Germline assignment: CDR1 SNHLY and CDR2 FYNNEI. This CDR3 comprises 15 residues. CDR3 sequence reads: CASSERGQGAREQFF. DNA for the CDR3: TGTGCCAGCAGTGAAAGGGGACAGGGGGCAAGGGAGCAGTTCTTC.

This sequence joins TRBV5-1 and TRBJ1-6; D is perhaps TRBD1 (6 bases). V lost 0 bases and J lost 5, with 9 bases in between. In germline, CDR1 is SGHRS, CDR2 YFSETQ. CDR3 length equals 15 residues. This CDR3 is CASSLVQGNNSPLHF. The CDR3 DNA sequence: TGCGCCAGCAGCTTGGTTCAGGGGAATAATTCACCCCTCCACTTT. The variable domain in full, with the rest retrieved from reference TRBV5-1 and TRBJ1-6, is KAGVTQTPRYLIKTRGQQVTLSCSPISGHRSVSWYQQTPGQGLQFLFEYFSETQRNKGNFPGRFSGRQFSNSRSEMNVSTLELGDSALYLCASSLVQGNNSPLHFGNGTRLTVT.

This chain connects TRBV6-6 to TRBJ2-7; 9 bases match TRBD1. The CDR3 covers 14 residues. The ends lost 6 bases at V and 3 bases at J; junction bases unmatched: 6. Germline V gene lookup returns CDR1 MNHNY and CDR2 SVGAGI (reference sequence). CDR3 loop: CASRTGQGLYEQYF. The CDR3 nucleotides are TGTGCCAGCAGGACGGGACAGGGACTCTACGAGCAGTACTTC.

The genes are TRBV5-1 and TRBJ1-2, with TRBD1 as a possible D gene (5 bases). This CDR3 comprises 14 residues. Germline lookup yields CDR1 SGHRS and CDR2 YFSETQ. V gave up 2 bases and J gave up 1 base, with 9 bases separating them. The CDR3 bases are TGCGCCAGCAGCTTAGACAGCCGTAACTATGGCTACACCTTC. This sequence encodes CASSLDSRNYGYTF.

The chain joins TRBV4-1 to TRBJ2-4, with a tentative D call TRBD2 (6 bases). This CDR3 is built from 21 residues. Trimming took off 1 base at V and 3 bases at J, with 28 bases between the two ends. Germline-derived CDR1 and CDR2 are MGHRA and YSYEKL. CDR3 bases: TGCGCCAGCAGCCAAGTTCTAATAGGAGGGGCCACGAATCTCATCAAAAACATTCAGTACTTC. This translates into CASSQVLIGGATNLIKNIQYF.

This sequence joins TRBV28 and TRBJ2-3; D unclear. The CDR3 has 11 residues. Germline lookup yields CDR1 MDHEN and CDR2 SYDVKM. The V gene lost 6 bases and the J gene lost 4 bases, with 5 bases spanning the gap. The CDR3 reads CASRGPDTQYF. Here the CDR3 DNA reads TGTGCCAGCAGGGGCCCAGATACGCAGTATTTT.

The chain recombines TRBV18 with TRBJ2-7; D is possibly TRBD1 (6 bases). The CDR3 has 12 amino acids. Trimming removed 4 bases from V and 6 bases from J, with 10 bases in between. Germline V gives CDR1 KGHSH, CDR2 LQKENI. The CDR3 protein is CASSQGQTEQYF. The DNA for the CDR3 is TGTGCCAGCTCACAGGGACAAACCGAGCAGTACTTC.

The V gene is TRBV27, the J gene TRBJ2-5; tentatively, D is TRBD2 (6 bases). Germline V CDR1 and CDR2: MNHEY, SMNVEV (reference sequence). The CDR3 totals 16 residues. V dropped 3 bases and J dropped 1 base, with 15 bases sitting between them. CDR3 bases: TGTGCCAGCAGTTTTGGGGGGTGGGGGACCCAAGAGACCCAGTACTTC. Its protein is CASSFGGWGTQETQYF.

This chain links TRBV5-8 with TRBJ2-1; 7 nucleotides line up with TRBD1. The V gene's germline CDR1 is SGHTS and CDR2 YDEGEE. The CDR3 covers 16 residues. The V and J ends lost 4 bases and 0 bases, in that order; junction bases with no gene match: 7. CDR3 residues: CASSLRGLNSYNEQFF. For the CDR3, the DNA is TGTGCCAGCAGCCTGAGGGGGCTTAACTCCTACAATGAGCAGTTCTTC.

This clone was seen a few times. The chain carries TRBV30 and TRBJ2-7; 12 bases align to TRBD2. The germline V gene encodes CDR1 GTSNPN and CDR2 SVGIG (reference sequence). V gave up 0 bases and J gave up 3 bases; unmatched junction bases: 3. CDR3 size: 15 residues. CDR3 sequence: CAWSVGLAGHYEQYF. The CDR3 DNA reads TGTGCCTGGAGTGTTGGACTAGCGGGACACTACGAGCAGTACTTC. Complete variable domain (other parts from reference TRBV30 and TRBJ2-7): SQTIHQWPATLVQPVGSPLSLECTVEGTSNPNLYWYRQAAGRGLQLLFYSVGIGQISSEVPQNLSASRPQDRQFILSSKKLLLSDSGFYLCAWSVGLAGHYEQYFGPGTRLTVT.